These 21 T cell receptor beta chains came from one sample sequenced in a study of shared T cell receptors in the human thymus. The data were produced by immunoSEQ multiplex PCR, yet TCRdb's version contains in-frame clones alone and is incomplete. The sample has more than 550,000 clones; about 89% are singletons. This sample also appeared in a second study, on human thymus T cells.

Sequencing was carried out using thymocytes. Receptor source: a boy in the first two years of life with a congenital heart defect.

The rearrangement joins TRBV7-9 to TRBJ2-3, with a weak D call TRBD1 (6 bases). CDR3 length: 17 amino acids. CDR1 is SEHNR and CDR2 is FQNEAQ in the germline V gene (reference sequence). Trimming stripped 2 bases from V and 0 bases from J, with 15 bases between. In nucleotides, the CDR3 is TGTGCCAGCAGCTTAAGCAGGGGACCCTCTAGCACAGATACGCAGTATTTT. Translated: CASSLSRGPSSTDTQYF.

This clone came up a few times. This chain connects TRBV4-3 to TRBJ2-1; 9 bases map to TRBD2. J lost 5 bases, V lost 3 bases, and 5 bases had no gene match. CDR1 is LGHNA and CDR2 is YSLEER in the germline V gene. The CDR3 contains 15 residues. The DNA of the CDR3 is TGCGCCAGCAGCCATAGACTAGCGGCCAACAATGAGCAGTTCTTC. Translating it yields CASSHRLAANNEQFF.

This clone appeared a single time. The chain is built from TRBV9 and TRBJ1-1, with 7 positions matching TRBD1. This CDR3 is 14 amino acids long. Per germline, CDR1 SGDLS and CDR2 YYNGEE. Trimming removed 7 bases from V and 5 bases from J; junction bases left unmatched: 11. The CDR3 loop reads CASSPEGARTEAFF. In DNA form, the CDR3 reads TGTGCCAGCTCCCCTGAGGGGGCGAGGACTGAAGCTTTCTTT.

The chain has TRBV5-1 and TRBJ1-5; D is possibly TRBD1 (5 bases). V was clipped by 4 bases and J by 0 bases, with 14 bases between them. The CDR3 extends over 16 amino acids. Germline CDR1 reads SGHRS; CDR2 reads YFSETQ. CDR3 sequence reads: CASSVSGTRSNQPQHF. Written as DNA, the CDR3 is TGCGCCAGCAGCGTGTCCGGGACTCGTAGCAATCAGCCCCAGCATTTT.

The V call is TRBV30, the J call TRBJ1-5, with D possibly being TRBD1 (5 bases). Germline-derived CDR1 and CDR2 are GTSNPN and SVGIG (reference sequence). V was trimmed by 3 bases and J by 8 bases, leaving 20 bases between them. The CDR3 sequence is 15 residues long. The CDR3 is CAWSDSPFLGKPQHF. CDR3 coding DNA: TGTGCCTGGAGCGACAGTCCGTTCCTTGGAAAGCCCCAGCATTTT.

The chain employs TRBV27 and TRBJ1-1; 10 bases are a match to TRBD1. This CDR3 contains 15 residues. V shed 3 bases, J shed 5 bases, and the junction held 6 bases outside the gene matches. Per germline, CDR1 MNHEY and CDR2 SMNVEV (reference sequence). The CDR3 reads CASSFLGTGETEAFF. For the CDR3, the DNA is TGTGCCAGCAGTTTTCTCGGGACAGGGGAAACTGAAGCTTTCTTT.

The DNA for the CDR3 is TGTGCCATCGTCCTCAGGGGCGACACTGAAGCTTTCTTT. Its protein is CAIVLRGDTEAFF. J is TRBJ1-1 and V is TRBV2; D is perhaps TRBD1 (6 bases). In germline, CDR1 is SNHLY, CDR2 FYNNEI. The CDR3 covers 13 residues. Trimming left V 10 bases short and J 3 bases short, with 15 bases between.

This chain joins TRBV25-1 and TRBJ1-5; TRBD1 is a possible D gene (6 bases). From germline, CDR1 is MGHDK and CDR2 SYGVNS. The CDR3 consists of 13 residues. Trimming took off 6 bases at V and 6 bases at J, with 12 bases between the two ends. The CDR3 reads CASSGGGGQPQHF. The CDR3 nucleotides are TGTGCCAGCAGCGGGGGGGGCGGTCAGCCCCAGCATTTT.

The CDR3, as DNA: TGTGCCAGCAGTTTAGTCGAGTGTCCGCAGTATTTT. Translation gives CASSLVECPQYF. The chain links TRBV28 to TRBJ2-3; D is unclear. The CDR3 totals 12 residues. From germline, CDR1 is MDHEN and CDR2 SYDVKM. V was clipped by 2 bases and J by 10 bases, with 10 bases between them.

This clone was counted a few times. This chain joins TRBV29-1 and TRBJ1-1; D unresolved. Germline V lookup: CDR1 SQVTM, CDR2 ANQGSEA. The V gene lost 6 bases and the J gene lost 0 bases, with 2 bases spanning the gap. The CDR3 sequence is 10 residues long. In DNA form, the CDR3 reads TGCAGCGTCATGAACACTGAAGCTTTCTTT. Translating gives CSVMNTEAFF. Drawing the rest from reference TRBV29-1 and TRBJ1-1, the complete variable domain is SAVISQKPSRDICQRGTSLTIQCQVDSQVTMMFWYRQQPGQSLTLIATANQGSEATYESGFVIDKFPISRPNLTFSTLTVSNMSPEDSSIYLCSVMNTEAFFGQGTRLTVV.

CDR3: CASQKQGCPETQYF. In DNA, the CDR3 is TGTGCCAGCCAGAAGCAGGGTTGCCCAGAGACCCAGTACTTC. The V and J genes are TRBV2 and TRBJ2-5; a weak D match, TRBD1 (5 bases). The CDR3 is 14 amino acids. V shed 8 bases and J shed 4 bases, with 17 bases lying between them. Germline values: CDR1 SNHLY, CDR2 FYNNEI. The whole variable domain, filled in from reference TRBV2 and TRBJ2-5, reads EPEVTQTPSHQVTQMGQEVILRCVPISNHLYFYWYRQILGQKVEFLVSFYNNEISEKSEIFDDQFSVERPDGSNFTLKIRSTKLEDSAMYFCASQKQGCPETQYFGPGTRLLVL.

The chain joins TRBV15 to TRBJ1-5; D is unclear. The CDR3 loop spans 17 amino acids. The V gene's germline CDR1 is LNHNV and CDR2 YYDKDF (reference sequence). Trimming removed 1 base at V and 4 bases at J, with 17 bases between. CDR3 bases: TGTGCCACCAGCAGAGTTCCCAAGGATTTCAGGAATCAGCCCCAGCATTTT. This sequence encodes CATSRVPKDFRNQPQHF.

This clone has a handful of counts. This CDR3 reads CASNPLGPAYGYTF. The CDR3 DNA is TGTGCCAGCAACCCGTTGGGGCCGGCCTATGGCTACACCTTC. V gene TRBV5-5 combines with J gene TRBJ1-2; perhaps TRBD1 as D (5 bases). There are 14 residues in the CDR3. Germline V gives CDR1 SGHKS, CDR2 YYEKEE (reference sequence). Trimming pared 6 bases from V and 4 bases from J, leaving 16 bases between.

On this clone: This CDR3 is also generated by other DNA sequences in the sample. CDR3 in amino acids: CASSLATGQGYEQYF. CDR3 coding DNA: TGTGCCAGCAGCTTAGCGACAGGACAGGGCTACGAGCAGTACTTC. This rearrangement joins TRBV7-9 to TRBJ2-7; 8 bases are shared with TRBD1. V lost 0 bases and J lost 3; bases outside the gene matches: 4. CDR1 is SEHNR, CDR2 FQNEAQ, per germline (reference sequence). This CDR3 comprises 15 residues.

This clone has only a few counts. The V and J genes are TRBV19 and TRBJ2-6; possible D gene TRBD2, 5 bases. The CDR3 runs to 18 residues. The V gene lost 7 bases and the J gene lost 0 bases, with 19 bases spanning the gap. Germline V lookup: CDR1 LNHDA, CDR2 SQIVND (reference sequence). This chain's CDR3 is CASIRSGKINSGANVLTF. CDR3 bases: TGTGCCAGTATTCGGTCGGGGAAAATAAACTCTGGGGCCAACGTCCTGACTTTC. Full variable domain (outside the CDR3, taken from reference TRBV19 and TRBJ2-6): DGGITQSPKYLFRKEGQNVTLSCEQNLNHDAMYWYRQDPGQGLRLIYYSQIVNDFQKGDIAEGYSVSREKKESFPLTVTSAQKNPTAFYLCASIRSGKINSGANVLTFGAGSRLTVL.

The chain employs TRBV5-5 and TRBJ2-1; D gene ambiguous. Germline lookup yields CDR1 SGHKS and CDR2 YYEKEE (reference sequence). The V and J ends lost 0 bases and 6 bases respectively, with 13 bases between them. The length of the CDR3 is 15 residues. The CDR3 nucleotides are TGTGCCAGCAGCTTGGCGGCTAACAGAAGCAATGAGCAGTTCTTC. It encodes CASSLAANRSNEQFF.

CDR3 nucleotide sequence: TGCGCCAGCAGCCATGGAACAGGGGGCGATGAGCAGTTCTTC. It encodes CASSHGTGGDEQFF. The genes are TRBV4-3 and TRBJ2-1; 9 positions agree with TRBD1. Germline V gene sequence: CDR1 LGHNA, CDR2 YSLEER. The CDR3 extends over 14 amino acids. The V and J ends lost 3 bases and 8 bases, in that order; junction bases with no gene match: 5.

The rearrangement joins TRBV7-2 to TRBJ1-5; 7 nucleotides agree with TRBD1. The germline gives CDR1 SGHTA, CDR2 FQGNSA. Germline trimming cut 2 bases from V and 0 bases from J; bases unmatched to any gene: 7. This CDR3 region has 17 residues. CDR3 region: CASSLRDSSYSNQPQHF. The CDR3 DNA sequence: TGTGCCAGCAGCTTACGGGACAGCTCTTATAGCAATCAGCCCCAGCATTTT.

The chain carries TRBV6-5 and TRBJ1-6; no definite D call. The V end was cut by 0 bases, the J end by 14 bases, with 20 bases between. This CDR3 spans 16 amino acids. Per germline, CDR1 MNHEY and CDR2 SVGAGI. As DNA, the CDR3 is TGTGCCAGCAGTTACTCGATGGACTGGGGAGAAGTGGCCCTCCACTTT. This sequence encodes CASSYSMDWGEVALHF.

Only a few counts were recorded for this clone. The chain links TRBV25-1 to TRBJ2-4; 8 bases are a match to TRBD2. The CDR3 is made up of 13 amino acids. The trim removed 3 bases at V and 12 bases at J, leaving 7 bases unmatched. Germline V gives CDR1 MGHDK, CDR2 SYGVNS. This CDR3 is CASSDSPGGPQYF. In DNA, the CDR3 is TGTGCCAGCAGTGACAGCCCGGGGGGGCCTCAGTACTTC.

The chain carries TRBV2 and TRBJ2-2; D is undetermined. The CDR3 covers 15 residues. V lost 2 bases and J lost 6, with 13 bases in between. CDR1 is SNHLY, CDR2 FYNNEI, per germline. As DNA, the CDR3 is TGTGCCAGCAGTGAAAGACTGTGGCCACCCGGGGAGCTGTTTTTT. Its translation: CASSERLWPPGELFF.